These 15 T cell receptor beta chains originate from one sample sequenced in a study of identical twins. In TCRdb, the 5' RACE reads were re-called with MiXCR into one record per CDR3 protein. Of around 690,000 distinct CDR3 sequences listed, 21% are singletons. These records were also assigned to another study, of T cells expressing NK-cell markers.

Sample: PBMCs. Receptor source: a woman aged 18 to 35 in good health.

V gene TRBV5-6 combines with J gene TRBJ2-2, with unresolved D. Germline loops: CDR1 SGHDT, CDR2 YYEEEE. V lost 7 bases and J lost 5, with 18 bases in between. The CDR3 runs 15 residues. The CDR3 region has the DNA TGTGCCAGCTACCGTGGTGTGAAGGGAACCGGGGAGCTGTTTTTT. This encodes CASYRGVKGTGELFF.

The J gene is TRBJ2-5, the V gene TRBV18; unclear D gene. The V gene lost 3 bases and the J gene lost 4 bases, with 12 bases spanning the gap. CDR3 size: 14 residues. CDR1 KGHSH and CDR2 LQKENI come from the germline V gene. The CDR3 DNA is TGTGCCAGCTCACCGTCGAAGGCTGGAGAGACCCAGTACTTC. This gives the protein CASSPSKAGETQYF. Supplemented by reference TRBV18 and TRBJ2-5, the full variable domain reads NAGVMQNPRHLVRRRGQEARLRCSPMKGHSHVYWYRQLPEEGLKFMVYLQKENIIDESGMPKERFSAEFPKEGPSILRIQQVVRGDSAAYFCASSPSKAGETQYFGPGTRLLVL.

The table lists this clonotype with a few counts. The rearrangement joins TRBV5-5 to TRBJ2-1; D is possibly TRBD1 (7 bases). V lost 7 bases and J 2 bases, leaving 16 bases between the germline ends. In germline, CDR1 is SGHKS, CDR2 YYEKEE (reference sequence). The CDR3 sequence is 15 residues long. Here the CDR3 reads CASARGTVTYNEQFF. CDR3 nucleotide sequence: TGTGCCAGCGCCCGCGGGACAGTTACCTACAATGAGCAGTTCTTC.

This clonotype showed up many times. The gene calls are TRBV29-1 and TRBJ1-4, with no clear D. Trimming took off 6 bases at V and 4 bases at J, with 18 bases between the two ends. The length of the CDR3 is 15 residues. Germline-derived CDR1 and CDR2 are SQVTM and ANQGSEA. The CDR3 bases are TGCAGCGTCAGCAAAGGGTGGGAGGATAATGAAAAACTGTTTTTT. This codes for CSVSKGWEDNEKLFF.

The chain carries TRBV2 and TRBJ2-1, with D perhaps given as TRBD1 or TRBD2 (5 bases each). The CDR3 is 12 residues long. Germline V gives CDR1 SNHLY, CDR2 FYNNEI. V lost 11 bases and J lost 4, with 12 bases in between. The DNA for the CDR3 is TGTGCCGGGGGAGTTGGGTACAATGAGCAGTTCTTC. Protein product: CAGGVGYNEQFF.

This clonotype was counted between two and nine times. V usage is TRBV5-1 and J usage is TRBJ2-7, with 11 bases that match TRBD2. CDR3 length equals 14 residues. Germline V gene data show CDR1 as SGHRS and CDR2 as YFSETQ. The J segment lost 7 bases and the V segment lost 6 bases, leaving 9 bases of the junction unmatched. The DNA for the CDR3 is TGCGCCAGCACCAGACTAGCGGGAAGGTCGGAGCAGTACTTC. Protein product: CASTRLAGRSEQYF.

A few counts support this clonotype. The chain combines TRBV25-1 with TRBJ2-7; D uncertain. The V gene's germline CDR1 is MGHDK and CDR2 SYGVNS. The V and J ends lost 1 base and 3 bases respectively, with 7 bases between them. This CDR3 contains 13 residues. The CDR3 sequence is CASSESGLYEQYF. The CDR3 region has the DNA TGTGCCAGCAGTGAATCCGGCCTCTACGAGCAGTACTTC.

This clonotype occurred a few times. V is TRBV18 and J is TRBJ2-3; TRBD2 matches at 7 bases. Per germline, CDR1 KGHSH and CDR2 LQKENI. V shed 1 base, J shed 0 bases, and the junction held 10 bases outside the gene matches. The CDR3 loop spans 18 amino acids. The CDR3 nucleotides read TGTGCCAGCTCACCACGGGTAGCGGGCGAAACAAGCACAGATACGCAGTATTTT. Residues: CASSPRVAGETSTDTQYF.

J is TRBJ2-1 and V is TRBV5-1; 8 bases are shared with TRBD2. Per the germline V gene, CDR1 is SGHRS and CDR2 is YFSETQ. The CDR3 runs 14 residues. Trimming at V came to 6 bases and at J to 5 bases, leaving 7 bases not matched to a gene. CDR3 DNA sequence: TGCGCCAGCACGATTAGCGGGGACAACAATGAGCAGTTCTTC. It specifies CASTISGDNNEQFF. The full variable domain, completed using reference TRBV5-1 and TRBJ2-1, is KAGVTQTPRYLIKTRGQQVTLSCSPISGHRSVSWYQQTPGQGLQFLFEYFSETQRNKGNFPGRFSGRQFSNSRSEMNVSTLELGDSALYLCASTISGDNNEQFFGPGTRLTVL.

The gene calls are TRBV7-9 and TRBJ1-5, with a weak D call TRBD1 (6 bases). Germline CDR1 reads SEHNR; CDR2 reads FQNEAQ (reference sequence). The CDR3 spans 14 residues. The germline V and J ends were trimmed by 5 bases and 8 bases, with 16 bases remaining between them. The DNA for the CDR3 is TGTGCCAGCAGCAGTATACAGGGTTCCGAGCCCCAGCATTTT. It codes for CASSSIQGSEPQHF.

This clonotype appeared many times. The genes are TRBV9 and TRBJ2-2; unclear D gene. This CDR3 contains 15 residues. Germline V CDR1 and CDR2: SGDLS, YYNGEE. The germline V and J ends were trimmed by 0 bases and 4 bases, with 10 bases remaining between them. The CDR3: CASSVVSAPTGELFF. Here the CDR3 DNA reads TGTGCCAGCAGCGTAGTATCGGCCCCCACCGGGGAGCTGTTTTTT.

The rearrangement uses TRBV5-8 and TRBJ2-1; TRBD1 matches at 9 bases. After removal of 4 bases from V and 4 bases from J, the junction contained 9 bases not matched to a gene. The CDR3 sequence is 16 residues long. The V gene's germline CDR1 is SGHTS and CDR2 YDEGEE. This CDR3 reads CASSPWSGTGYNEQFF. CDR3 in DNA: TGTGCCAGCAGCCCATGGAGCGGGACAGGGTACAATGAGCAGTTCTTC. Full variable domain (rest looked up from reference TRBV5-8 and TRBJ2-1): EAGVTQSPTHLIKTRGQQATLRCSPISGHTSVYWYQQALGLGLQFLLWYDEGEERNRGNFPPRFSGRQFPNYSSELNVNALELEDSALYLCASSPWSGTGYNEQFFGPGTRLTVL.

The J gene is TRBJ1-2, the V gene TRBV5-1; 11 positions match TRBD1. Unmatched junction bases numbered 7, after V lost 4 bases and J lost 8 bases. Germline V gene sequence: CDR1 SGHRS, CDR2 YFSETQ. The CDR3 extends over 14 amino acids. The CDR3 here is CASSPDRGRGGYTF. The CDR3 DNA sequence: TGCGCCAGCAGCCCGGACAGGGGGCGCGGCGGCTACACCTTC.

The CDR3 sequence: CASSPEVGLRREEQYF. The CDR3, as DNA: TGTGCCAGCAGCCCCGAGGTGGGACTCCGTCGAGAGGAGCAGTACTTC. V and J are TRBV5-5 and TRBJ2-7; possibly TRBD2 for D (6 bases). Trimming cost V 4 bases and J 7 bases, with 24 bases left between them. Germline-derived CDR1 and CDR2 are SGHKS and YYEKEE (reference sequence). The CDR3 is 16 residues long.

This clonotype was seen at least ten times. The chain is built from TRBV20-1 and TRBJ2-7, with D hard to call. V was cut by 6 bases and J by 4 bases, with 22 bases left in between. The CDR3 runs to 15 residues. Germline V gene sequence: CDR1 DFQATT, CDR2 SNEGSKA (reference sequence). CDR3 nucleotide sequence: TGCAGTGCCTCGGCCGGGTTGGCCAGGAGATACGAGCAGTACTTC. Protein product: CSASAGLARRYEQYF.